The T cell receptor beta chain described here comes from a study of early stage breast cancer tumors. At the level of the study: About 70% of the 16 invasive tumors were ER+, PR+ and HER2-.

Study results and caveats: Tumors had roughly 2.5-fold higher T cell density than normal breast.

Only in-frame clones appear in the TCRdb table, and some are missing; sequencing was by immunoSEQ multiplex PCR. This sample yields about 69,000 clones, of which 80% are seen a single time; approximately 4.8% belongs to the top ten. Germline assignment: CDR1 SGHRS and CDR2 YFSETQ. The CDR3 runs 14 residues. V lost 1 base to trimming and J lost 4 bases, with 9 bases between them. This clone was counted a single time. Its antigen remains unidentified. The gene calls are TRBV5-1 and TRBJ1-3; a possible D gene is TRBD1 (5 bases). Sequencing was carried out using blood. The source is a person in their 40s with breast cancer. The CDR3 region is CASSLMGEGNTIYF. The CDR3 nucleotides are TGCGCCAGCAGCTTGATGGGGGAAGGAAACACCATATATTTT. Drawing the rest from reference TRBV5-1 and TRBJ1-3, the complete variable domain is KAGVTQTPRYLIKTRGQQVTLSCSPISGHRSVSWYQQTPGQGLQFLFEYFSETQRNKGNFPGRFSGRQFSNSRSEMNVSTLELGDSALYLCASSLMGEGNTIYFGEGSWLTVV.